The T cell receptor (beta chain) described here comes from a study of shared clonotypes between healthy human individuals. General observations from the study: What naive subsets generally showed was a larger estimated richness than memory subsets showed. The study's rarefaction showed incomplete sorted-subset sequencing despite large depth. Among a handful of donors, roughly 5% of naive CD4 clonotypes were found in common.

Sequencing used immunoSEQ multiplex PCR; TCRdb keeps in-frame clones, though not all of them. Of around 2.1 million clones detected, just over 90% appear once; the ten largest clones hold over 1.5%. Germline lookup yields CDR1 SGDLS and CDR2 YYNGEE. Trimming shortened V by 0 bases and J by 1 base, and 7 bases separated the two germline ends. The CDR3 spans 14 residues. CD8 cells classed as naive were CD45RO-negative and positively selected for CCR7, excluding terminally differentiated effector memory CD45RA+ cells. Donors had no recently reported acute infections or vaccinations and were HIV-negative. Regarding this clone: The antigen remains undetermined. Other DNA sequences within the sample encode an identical CDR3.

The receptor was isolated from a young man in good health. Some clones in this sample may be carry-over from other donors' samples. The specimen sequenced was naive CD8+ T cells from PBMCs. The V gene is TRBV9, the J gene TRBJ1-1; no reliable D call. This CDR3 reads CASSVGDPNTEAFF. CDR3 DNA sequence: TGTGCCAGCAGCGTAGGTGACCCGAACACTGAAGCTTTCTTT.